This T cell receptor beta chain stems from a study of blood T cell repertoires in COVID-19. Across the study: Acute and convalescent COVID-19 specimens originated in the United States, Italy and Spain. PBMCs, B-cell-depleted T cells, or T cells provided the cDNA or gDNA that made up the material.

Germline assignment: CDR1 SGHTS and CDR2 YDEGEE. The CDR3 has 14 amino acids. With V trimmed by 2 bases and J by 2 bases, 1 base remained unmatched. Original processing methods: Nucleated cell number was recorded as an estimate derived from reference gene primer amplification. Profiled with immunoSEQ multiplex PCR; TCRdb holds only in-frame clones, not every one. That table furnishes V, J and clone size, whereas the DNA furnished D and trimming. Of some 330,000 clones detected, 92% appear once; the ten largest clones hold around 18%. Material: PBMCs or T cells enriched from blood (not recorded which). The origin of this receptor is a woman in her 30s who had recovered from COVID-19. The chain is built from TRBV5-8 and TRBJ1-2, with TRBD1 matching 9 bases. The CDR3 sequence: CASSLQGANYGYTF. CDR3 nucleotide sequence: TGTGCCAGCAGCTTACAGGGGGCAAACTATGGCTACACCTTC.